The rows below give T cell receptor beta chains drawn from one sample of a study of cytomegalovirus exposure and HLA in healthy donors. The protocol was immunoSEQ multiplex PCR, while the TCRdb copy is restricted to in-frame clones and leaves out a portion. The sample has about 120,000 clones, approximately 88% seen once. Sequenced: PBMCs. The receptors come from a man younger than 35 in good health and CMV-seronegative. The CDR3 runs from the conserved cysteine through the conserved F or W. The D gene is left open where the match is weak. Some rows mark clone size as missing; the rest say once, few, many or name a class of expanded clone.

CDR3nt: TGTGCCAGCTCACAGACTAGCGGGGTTTCCGGGGAGCTGTTTTTT
CDR3aa: CASSQTSGVSGELFF
v_gene: TRBV18
abundance: -
d_gene: TRBD2
j_gene: TRBJ2-2

CDR3nt: TGTGCCTGGAGTGAGAGGATCCGGTATGGCTACACCTTC
CDR3aa: CAWSERIRYGYTF
v_gene: TRBV30
abundance: -
d_gene: -
j_gene: TRBJ1-2

CDR3nt: TGTGCCAGCTCACCACAATCTAGCGAGAGTGGAGATACGCAGTATTTT
CDR3aa: CASSPQSSESGDTQYF
v_gene: TRBV18
abundance: -
d_gene: -
j_gene: TRBJ2-3

CDR3nt: TGTGCCAGCAGTAGCACGACAGCTGAAGCTTTCTTT
CDR3aa: CASSSTTAEAFF
v_gene: TRBV6-5
abundance: -
d_gene: -
j_gene: TRBJ1-1

CDR3nt: TGCAGTGCTAGGACAGGGGCCGAGCAGTACTTC
CDR3aa: CSARTGAEQYF
v_gene: TRBV20-1
abundance: -
d_gene: TRBD1
j_gene: TRBJ2-7

CDR3nt: TGTGCCAGCAGCCTTACGATACAGGGGGGTAGGAATGAGCAGTTCTTC
CDR3aa: CASSLTIQGGRNEQFF
v_gene: TRBV16
abundance: -
d_gene: TRBD1
j_gene: TRBJ2-1

CDR3nt: TGTGCCAGCACCCAAAGCCCGACAGAGACTGAAGCTTTCTTT
CDR3aa: CASTQSPTETEAFF
v_gene: TRBV11-2
abundance: -
d_gene: -
j_gene: TRBJ1-1

CDR3nt: TGTGCCAGCAGCCCAGGGGACAGGGCGGGCGAGCAGTACTTC
CDR3aa: CASSPGDRAGEQYF
v_gene: TRBV11-2
abundance: -
d_gene: TRBD1
j_gene: TRBJ2-7

CDR3nt: TGTGCCAGCAGCCCCGGGACAATCTCGCGTTCAGGGGAAAACATTCAGTACTTC
CDR3aa: CASSPGTISRSGENIQYF
v_gene: TRBV7-9
abundance: -
d_gene: -
j_gene: TRBJ2-4

CDR3nt: TGTGCCTGGGGGCCTACGTACAATGAGCAGTTCTTC
CDR3aa: CAWGPTYNEQFF
v_gene: TRBV30
abundance: -
d_gene: -
j_gene: TRBJ2-1

CDR3nt: TGTGCCAGCAGTGATCAGGCAGGGAGCACAGATACGCAGTATTTT
CDR3aa: CASSDQAGSTDTQYF
v_gene: TRBV6-1
abundance: -
d_gene: -
j_gene: TRBJ2-3

CDR3nt: TGTGCCAGCAGCGTATCTCTAGCTTCTAACTATGGCTACACCTTC
CDR3aa: CASSVSLASNYGYTF
v_gene: TRBV9
abundance: -
d_gene: -
j_gene: TRBJ1-2

CDR3nt: TGTGCCAGCAGCGCCGAACGGGGTTCACCCCTCCACTTT
CDR3aa: CASSAERGSPLHF
v_gene: TRBV9
abundance: -
d_gene: -
j_gene: TRBJ1-6

CDR3nt: TGCGCCAGCAGCTTGGGGACTAGCGATTACAATGAGCAGTTCTTC
CDR3aa: CASSLGTSDYNEQFF
v_gene: TRBV5-1
abundance: -
d_gene: TRBD2
j_gene: TRBJ2-1

CDR3nt: TGTGCCAGCAGTTCCCCGGGGGTAGAGACCCAGTACTTC
CDR3aa: CASSSPGVETQYF
v_gene: TRBV28
abundance: -
d_gene: -
j_gene: TRBJ2-5

CDR3nt: TGTGCCAGCAACCCCGCGACAGGGGGCTATGGCTACACCTTC
CDR3aa: CASNPATGGYGYTF
v_gene: TRBV7-9
abundance: -
d_gene: TRBD1
j_gene: TRBJ1-2

CDR3nt: TGTGCCAGTACTTCCATCCCGTCTGGGGGGTATGGCTACACCTTC
CDR3aa: CASTSIPSGGYGYTF
v_gene: TRBV6-5
abundance: -
d_gene: -
j_gene: TRBJ1-2

CDR3nt: TGTGCCAGCAGCTTAGGAGTCTACGAGCAGTACTTC
CDR3aa: CASSLGVYEQYF
v_gene: TRBV7-9
abundance: -
d_gene: -
j_gene: TRBJ2-7

CDR3nt: TGTGCCAGCAGCTTAGTACAGGAGCCCTACGAGCAGTACTTC
CDR3aa: CASSLVQEPYEQYF
v_gene: TRBV11-2
abundance: -
d_gene: -
j_gene: TRBJ2-7

CDR3nt: TGTGCCATCAGTGAGTGGACTTCTCCTCAGCCCCAGCATTTT
CDR3aa: CAISEWTSPQPQHF
v_gene: TRBV10-3
abundance: few
d_gene: -
j_gene: TRBJ1-5